This T cell receptor beta chain was profiled in a study of T cell responses to AZD1222 COVID-19 vaccine. General observations from the study: Possibly, clonal diversity was underestimated; donors were largely white British and included more females. Spike-spanning, vaccine-associated CD4 TCRs were dominant at 160-218 and 743-854. Spike-specific TCRs gained breadth and depth after people received two AZD1222 doses.

The protocol was immunoSEQ multiplex PCR, while the TCRdb copy is restricted to in-frame clones and leaves out a portion. Here the sample spans roughly 140,000 clones, around 90% being singletons. A few counts support this clone. Its antigen is unknown. V lost 2 bases and J 8 bases, leaving 10 bases between the germline ends. The V gene's germline CDR1 is SEHNR and CDR2 FQNEAQ (reference sequence). The CDR3 runs to 13 residues. Whether given at about 4 or about 12 weeks, second doses were pooled. This sample comprised peripheral blood, obtained 28 days after the second AZD1222 dose. The rearrangement links TRBV7-9 to TRBJ1-3; D call uncertain. This TCR came from an adult who received the AZD1222 COVID-19 vaccine. In DNA, the CDR3 is TGTGCCAGCAGCTTACTCCGCTCCGACACCATATATTTT. Translating it yields CASSLLRSDTIYF.